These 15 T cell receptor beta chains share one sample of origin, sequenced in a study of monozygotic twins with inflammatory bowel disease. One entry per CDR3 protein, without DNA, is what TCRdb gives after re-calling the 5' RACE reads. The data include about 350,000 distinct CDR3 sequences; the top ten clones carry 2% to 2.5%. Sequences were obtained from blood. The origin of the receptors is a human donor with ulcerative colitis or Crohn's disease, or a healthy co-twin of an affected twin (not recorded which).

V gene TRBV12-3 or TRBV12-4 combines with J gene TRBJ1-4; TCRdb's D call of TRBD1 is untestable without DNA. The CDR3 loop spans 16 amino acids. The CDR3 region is CASSPRDRGPGEKLFF.

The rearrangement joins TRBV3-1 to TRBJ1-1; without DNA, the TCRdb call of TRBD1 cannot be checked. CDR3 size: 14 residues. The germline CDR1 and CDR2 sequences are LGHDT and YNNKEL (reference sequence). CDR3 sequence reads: CASSSTGERTEAFF.

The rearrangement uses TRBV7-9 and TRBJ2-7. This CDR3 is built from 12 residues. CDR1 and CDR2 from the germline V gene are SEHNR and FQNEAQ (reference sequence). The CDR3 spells CASSHGHYEQYF.

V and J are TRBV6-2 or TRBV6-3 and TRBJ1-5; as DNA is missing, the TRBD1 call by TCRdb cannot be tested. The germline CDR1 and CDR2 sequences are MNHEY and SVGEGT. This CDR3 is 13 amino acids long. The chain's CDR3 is CASNRGGNQPQHF.

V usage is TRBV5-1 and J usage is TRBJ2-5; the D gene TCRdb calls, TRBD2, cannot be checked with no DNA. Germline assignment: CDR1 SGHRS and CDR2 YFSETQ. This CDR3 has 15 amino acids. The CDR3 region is CASSGIAGVGETQYF.

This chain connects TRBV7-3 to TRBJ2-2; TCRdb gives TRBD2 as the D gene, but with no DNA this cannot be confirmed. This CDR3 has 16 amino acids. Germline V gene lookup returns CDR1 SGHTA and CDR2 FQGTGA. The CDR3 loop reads CASSLTPGGVTGELFF. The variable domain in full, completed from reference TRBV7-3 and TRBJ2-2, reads GAGVSQTPSNKVTEKGKYVELRCDPISGHTALYWYRQSLGQGPEFLIYFQGTGAADDSGLPNDRFFAVRPEGSVSTLKIQRTERGDSAVYLCASSLTPGGVTGELFFGEGSRLTVL.

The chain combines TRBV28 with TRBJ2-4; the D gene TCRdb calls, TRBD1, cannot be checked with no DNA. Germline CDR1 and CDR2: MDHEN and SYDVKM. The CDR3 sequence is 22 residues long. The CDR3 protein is CASTHRRPRDRVGGIAKNIQYF.

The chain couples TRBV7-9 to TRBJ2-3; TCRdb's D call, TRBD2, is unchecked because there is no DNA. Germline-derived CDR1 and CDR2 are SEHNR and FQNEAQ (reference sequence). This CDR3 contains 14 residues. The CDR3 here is CASSFGGGADTQYF.

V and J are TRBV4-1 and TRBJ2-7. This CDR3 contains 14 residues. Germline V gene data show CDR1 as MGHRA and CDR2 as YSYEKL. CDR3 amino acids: CASSQDPGPYEQYF.

The CDR3 protein is CASSFGIYKQYF. V is TRBV28 and J is TRBJ2-7. CDR1 is MDHEN, CDR2 SYDVKM, per germline. The CDR3 spans 12 residues.

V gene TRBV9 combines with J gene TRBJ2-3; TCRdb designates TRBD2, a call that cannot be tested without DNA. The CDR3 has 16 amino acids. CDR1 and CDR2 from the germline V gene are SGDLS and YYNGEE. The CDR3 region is CASSVRGEPSTDTQYF.

The CDR3 region is CASSLAAGGDIQYF. The V call is TRBV5-6, the J call TRBJ2-4; checking the TCRdb D call of TRBD2 is not possible without DNA. CDR1 is SGHDT and CDR2 is YYEEEE in the germline V gene. CDR3 size: 14 residues.

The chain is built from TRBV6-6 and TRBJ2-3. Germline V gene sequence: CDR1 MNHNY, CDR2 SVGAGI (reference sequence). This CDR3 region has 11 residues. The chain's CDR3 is CASSFVDTQYF.

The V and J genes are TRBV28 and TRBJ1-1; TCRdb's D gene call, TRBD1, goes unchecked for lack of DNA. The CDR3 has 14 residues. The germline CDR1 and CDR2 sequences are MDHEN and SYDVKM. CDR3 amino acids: CASSLSRQGPVAFF.

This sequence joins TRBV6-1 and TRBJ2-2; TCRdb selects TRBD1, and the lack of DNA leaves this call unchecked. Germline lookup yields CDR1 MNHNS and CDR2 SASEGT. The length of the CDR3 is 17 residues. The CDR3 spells CASRTPGTGANTGELFF.